A selection of T cell receptor beta chains follows, all from one sample in a study of technical replicates of blood from a handful of donors. Clones were sequenced by immunoSEQ multiplex PCR, and TCRdb holds only the in-frame ones, with some missing. The data contain around 80,000 clones, roughly 98% of them singletons. The sequencing sample was made of T cells isolated from PBMCs. These receptors all come from a human donor in good health. The CDR3 runs from the conserved cysteine through the conserved F or W. Fields, in order: clone size, D gene, J gene, V gene, CDR3 protein, CDR3 DNA. The D gene is left open where the match is weak. Clone size, where shown, is once, few, many, or a class for clones that have expanded.

>NA|NA|TRBJ1-1|TRBV7-9
CASSLAQGQNTEAFF
TGTGCCAGCAGCTTAGCCCAGGGTCAGAACACTGAAGCTTTCTTT
>NA|NA|TRBJ1-5|TRBV5-6
CASSPGYSNQPQHF
TGTGCCAGCAGCCCAGGATATAGCAATCAGCCCCAGCATTTT
>NA|TRBD1|TRBJ1-2|TRBV7-7
CASSITGQDRGYTF
TGTGCTAGCAGCATAACGGGACAGGATCGTGGCTACACCTTC
>NA|NA|TRBJ2-5|TRBV5-1
CASSEQYQETQYF
TGCGCCAGCTCAGAACAGTACCAAGAGACCCAGTACTTC
>once|NA|TRBJ1-1|TRBV11-1
CASSLEGRGGTEAFF
TGTGCCAGCAGCTTGGAGGGACGGGGAGGCACTGAAGCTTTCTTT
>NA|TRBD1|TRBJ2-5|TRBV4-1
CASSQNRGFVVETQYF
TGCGCCAGCAGCCAAAACAGGGGGTTCGTAGTGGAGACCCAGTACTTC
>NA|TRBD1|TRBJ1-2|TRBV6-1
CASSEGRGTYGYTF
TGTGCCAGCAGTGAAGGCAGGGGGACCTATGGCTACACCTTC
>NA|NA|TRBJ2-1|TRBV6-5
CASTPWGGEYNEQFF
TGTGCCAGCACCCCTTGGGGCGGGGAATACAATGAGCAGTTCTTC
>NA|TRBD1|TRBJ2-5|TRBV11-2
CASSPMGTGPETQYF
TGTGCCAGCAGCCCGATGGGGACAGGCCCAGAGACCCAGTACTTC
>NA|NA|TRBJ2-7|TRBV6-5
CASSYSSVANPYEQYF
TGTGCCAGCAGTTACTCGAGTGTTGCTAATCCCTACGAGCAGTACTTC
>NA|NA|TRBJ2-2|TRBV10-1
CASSSSGPGELFF
TGCGCCAGCTCTTCGTCAGGGCCCGGGGAGCTGTTTTTT
>NA|TRBD1|TRBJ1-4|TRBV18
CASSRYGTDNEKLFF
TGTGCCAGCTCAAGATACGGGACAGATAATGAAAAACTGTTTTTT
>NA|NA|TRBJ1-1|TRBV5-1
CASSFNRVGTEAFF
TGCGCCAGCAGCTTCAACAGGGTTGGCACTGAAGCTTTCTTT
>NA|NA|TRBJ1-1|TRBV9
CASSPPLTQGNTEAFF
TGTGCCAGCAGCCCCCCATTGACGCAGGGGAACACTGAAGCTTTCTTT
>NA|NA|TRBJ1-2|TRBV6-1
CASSAAGDYGYTF
TGTGCCAGCAGTGCCGCAGGCGACTATGGCTACACCTTC
>NA|TRBD1|TRBJ1-1|TRBV10-2
CASSNTGAEAFF
TGCGCCAGCAGTAATACAGGGGCTGAAGCTTTCTTT
>NA|NA|TRBJ2-2|TRBV6-4
CASSRYSGVGTGELFF
TGTGCCAGCAGTAGATATAGCGGAGTGGGCACCGGGGAGCTGTTTTTT
>NA|NA|TRBJ2-1|TRBV29-1
CSSGVLNEQFF
TGCAGCTCAGGGGTTTTGAATGAGCAGTTCTTC
>NA|NA|TRBJ1-5|TRBV2
CASSPGRSNQPQHF
TGTGCCAGCAGTCCGGGGAGGAGCAATCAGCCCCAGCATTTT
>NA|TRBD1|TRBJ2-1|TRBV5-1
CASSTTGSPINEQFF
TGCGCCAGCAGCACGACAGGGTCTCCGATAAATGAGCAGTTCTTC
>NA|NA|TRBJ2-7|TRBV5-1
CASSSLGSYEQYF
TGCGCCAGCAGCTCGCTAGGCTCCTACGAGCAGTACTTC
>NA|TRBD2|TRBJ2-1|TRBV10-2
CASSEGTSGHNEQFF
TGCGCCAGCAGTGAAGGGACTAGCGGGCACAATGAGCAGTTCTTC
>NA|NA|TRBJ1-4|TRBV27
CASSQRGTYEKLFF
TGTGCCAGCAGTCAAAGGGGGACGTATGAAAAACTGTTTTTT
>NA|TRBD2|TRBJ2-7|TRBV10-2
CASRPSGSGGYEQYF
TGCGCCAGCAGGCCTAGCGGGAGCGGTGGGTACGAGCAGTACTTC
>NA|NA|TRBJ1-5|TRBV25-1
CASSEQGNQPQHF
TGTGCCAGCAGTGAACAGGGGAATCAGCCCCAGCATTTT
>NA|TRBD1|TRBJ2-5|TRBV19
CASSKDRAQETQYF
TGTGCCAGTAGTAAGGACAGGGCCCAAGAGACCCAGTACTTC
>NA|NA|TRBJ2-5|TRBV27
CASTTPPEGFKKTQYF
TGTGCCAGCACCACGCCCCCCGAGGGATTCAAAAAGACCCAGTACTTC
>once|TRBD1|TRBJ1-1|TRBV29-1
CSVGVDGTGAPEAFF
TGCAGCGTTGGGGTCGACGGGACAGGCGCACCAGAAGCTTTCTTT
>NA|NA|TRBJ2-4|TRBV5-1
CASSPLVETGKNIQYF
TGCGCCAGCAGCCCCCTTGTAGAAACGGGCAAAAACATTCAGTACTTC
>NA|NA|TRBJ2-3|TRBV18
CASSPEGAPLDTQYF
TGTGCCAGCTCACCGGAGGGGGCCCCCTTAGATACGCAGTATTTT
>NA|TRBD2|TRBJ2-2|TRBV6-5
CASMRLASTGELFF
TGTGCCAGCATGAGACTAGCCTCTACCGGGGAGCTGTTTTTT
>NA|NA|TRBJ2-7|TRBV5-5
CASSLVAPYEQYF
TGTGCCAGCAGCTTGGTAGCGCCCTACGAGCAGTACTTC
>NA|NA|TRBJ2-7|TRBV5-8
CASTRGLGGSHEQYF
TGTGCCAGCACCCGGGGATTAGGGGGTTCCCACGAGCAGTACTTC
>NA|NA|TRBJ1-5|TRBV2
CASSVNPEWGQRSNQPQHF
TGTGCCAGCAGTGTCAACCCGGAGTGGGGACAACGTAGCAATCAGCCCCAGCATTTT
>NA|NA|TRBJ1-2|TRBV5-1
CASSTSGEGYGYTF
TGCGCCAGCAGCACGTCAGGGGAGGGCTATGGCTACACCTTC
>NA|TRBD2|TRBJ2-7|TRBV29-1
CSVEQKREGRDEQYF
TGCAGCGTTGAACAGAAGCGGGAAGGTCGGGACGAGCAGTACTTC
>once|NA|TRBJ2-3|TRBV15
CATSRDLLDTQYF
TGTGCCACCAGCAGAGATCTACTGGATACGCAGTATTTT
>NA|NA|TRBJ2-2|TRBV5-1
CASSAQLGSNTGELFF
TGCGCCAGCAGCGCCCAACTAGGGTCGAACACCGGGGAGCTGTTTTTT
>NA|NA|TRBJ1-4|TRBV5-4
CASSFSGYATNEKLFF
TGTGCCAGCAGCTTTTCCGGTTATGCAACTAATGAAAAACTGTTTTTT
>NA|TRBD2|TRBJ2-5|TRBV10-1
CASSDGGTISETQYF
TGCGCCAGCAGTGATGGGGGGACTATATCGGAGACCCAGTACTTC
>NA|NA|TRBJ2-5|TRBV5-1
CASSLAQGRRETQYF
TGCGCCAGCAGCTTAGCACAGGGGAGGCGAGAGACCCAGTACTTC
>NA|NA|TRBJ2-1|TRBV2
CASNERTGLAGGPSTWNEQFF
TGTGCCAGCAATGAAAGGACAGGGCTGGCGGGAGGGCCCTCGACTTGGAATGAGCAGTTCTTC